This T cell receptor beta chain came from a study of human T cells and chemical hapten exposure. V lost 5 bases to trimming and J lost 9 bases, with 22 bases between them. Germline CDR1 reads MNHEY; CDR2 reads SVGEGT. This CDR3 region has 15 residues. As for time point: patch test 3, about 24 weeks after DPC sensitization. Treatment denoted: therapeutic diphenylcyclopropenone sensitization with weekly scalp DPC. The study drew its donors from alopecia patients who were 18 to 70 years old and suitable for DPC. The study used a library that attached unique molecular identifiers to individual cDNA molecules. Each CDR3 protein is one row after TCRdb ran MiXCR on the RACE reads. The sample contains 180,000 or so distinct CDR3 sequences, about 22% of which appear only once.

This sequence joins TRBV6-2 or TRBV6-3 and TRBJ1-2; D remains ambiguous. The sequence came from a woman aged 40 to 49 with alopecia areata. Some clones in this sample may be carry-over from other donors' samples. Source: whole blood, taken in connection with sensitization to the hapten diphenylcyclopropenone (DPC). The CDR3 is CASSRDGGDSMRYTF. CDR3 sequence (DNA): TGTGCCAGCAGTCGAGACGGCGGAGACTCTATGCGCTACACCTTC.